One T cell receptor (beta chain) is described in this entry. The data were obtained in a study of blood T cell repertoires in COVID-19. The wider study: Samples of COVID-19 (acute and convalescent) were obtained from the United States, Italy and Spain. In each case, the material was cDNA or gDNA derived from T cells, B-cell-depleted T cells, or PBMCs.

Study processing details: The authors estimated nucleated cell counts from reference gene primer amplification. The protocol was immunoSEQ multiplex PCR, while the TCRdb copy is restricted to in-frame clones and leaves out a portion. The V and J calls and clone size were taken over from that table, and D and trimming were inferred from the DNA. Altogether approximately 250,000 clones are present, 70% to 90% being singletons, with the ten largest covering around 0.98%. CDR3 size: 14 residues. Germline CDR1 and CDR2: KGHSH and LQKENI. Between the trimmed V and J ends, which lost 6 bases and 5 bases, there was a span of 16 bases.

The sequence was obtained from a middle-aged man with acute or convalescent COVID-19. The material sequenced was peripheral blood. The V call is TRBV18, the J call TRBJ1-1, with D hard to call. CDR3 loop: CASSPTVGGTEAFF. The CDR3 DNA sequence: TGTGCCAGCTCCCCCACCGTGGGCGGGACTGAAGCTTTCTTT.